This T cell receptor (beta chain) was profiled in a study of T cells in Graves' hyperthyroidism and ophthalmopathy. General observations from the study: Most expanded thyroid clonotypes above 0.001 recurred in blood.

Amplification targeted TCR beta CDR3 regions from RNA transcripts. HTBI primers drove first-round RT-PCR of the TCR CDR3. A single record per CDR3 protein comes from TCRdb applying MiXCR to the multiplex PCR reads. Of hundreds of thousands of distinct CDR3 sequences in the sample, more than 15% were seen once. Those patients with uncontrolled infection, other autoimmune disease, pregnancy or lactation were excluded. Extraction of PBMCs used more than 8.5 ml of fresh peripheral blood. V was shortened by 5 bases and J by 7 bases, with 15 bases between the two germline ends. This CDR3 region has 14 residues. Germline V gives CDR1 MNHNS, CDR2 SASEGT. Worth noting for this clonotype: Antigen specificity is unknown.

The genes are TRBV6-1 and TRBJ2-4; D call uncertain. This sequence originates from a woman in her 40s with Graves' ophthalmopathy. The sequencing input was blood. The CDR3 DNA follows: TGTGCCAGCAGTAGTTTCAATTTGGGGAACATTCAGTACTTC. It is translated as CASSSFNLGNIQYF.